This TCR beta chain was retrieved from a study of T-cell memory formation after mild COVID-19. Study-wide results and caveats: Pre-infection memory carried some responding clones, suggesting that cross-reactive memory joined. Day 15 to 85 contracting clones showed balanced CD4/CD8; day 15 to 37 expanders favored CD4+. CD4+ contracting clones were found mainly in CM and EM, and CD8+ ones in EMRA.

Note on this clonotype: Its antigen is still unknown.

Trimming pared 7 bases from V and 7 bases from J, leaving 23 bases between. The CDR3 loop spans 16 amino acids. Germline loops: CDR1 SGHTA, CDR2 FQGNSA. From 5'RACE with constant-segment primers came TCR alpha and TCR beta cDNA libraries that carried sample barcodes and UMIs. TCRdb called the 5' RACE reads again in MiXCR, with one record for every CDR3 protein. The sample yields approximately 210,000 distinct CDR3 sequences, around 16% seen once. J is TRBJ2-1 and V is TRBV7-2; tentative D call: TRBD2 (7 bases). This receptor was identified in an adult woman who had mild COVID-19 (a few samples of this study predate the infection). Cell type and time point are not known. Input material: PBMCs or a T cell subset sorted from them (not recorded which). The CDR3 DNA sequence: TGTGCCAGCAATGCGGGAGTGAGGGCAGGGGTGAATGAGCAGTTCTTC. Protein sequence: CASNAGVRAGVNEQFF.